Described below is a single T cell receptor (beta chain) sequence and its context. Its specific antigen is unknown. No quality values exist for individual bases; no much larger clone is one base distant. Synthetic TCR analog templates were spiked into each PCR so that absolute template abundance could be estimated from read counts. The immunoSEQ assay used bias-controlled V and J gene primers to amplify TCRbeta CDR3 regions from genomic DNA. Sequencing of rearranged TCRbeta segments was performed at approximately 20X coverage. The original pipeline was this. Clustering was used to correct sequencing errors, and CDR3s were annotated against IMGT so that V, D and J genes could be assigned. Downstream analyses used only productive TCRbeta rearrangements and left out out-of-frame or stop-codon sequences. Clonality was computed as one minus Shannon entropy normalized by the log of the number of unique productive sequences. Fisher's exact test with Benjamini-Hochberg correction, at a threshold of adjusted p below 0.01, was used to find clones that differed between time points or between blood and tumor. The immuneACCESS repertoire file appears here via TCRdb, limited to in-frame rearrangements. These files lack a portion of the clones; in checked studies, under half of the deficit traces to unresolved V genes, and the cause of the others is not known. V and J calls and clone size follow that table, whereas D and trimming were derived from the DNA. The sample records more than 80,000 clones, over 80% of which are singletons. More than 8% of the sample is in the top ten clones.

A total of around 30 patients with locally advanced or metastatic urothelial carcinoma, treated at Memorial Sloan Kettering on a trial protocol, made up the cohort. Peripheral blood mononuclear cells were collected pretreatment and during treatment, with between 1 and 8 total time points obtained per patient. The Qiagen DNeasy Blood extraction kit was used to purify genomic DNA from total PBMCs and tumor samples. PBMCs were collected pretreatment and during treatment, and were isolated and stored as previously described. The CDR3 contains 17 residues, cysteine and phenylalanine counted. This entry keeps only the CDR3 DNA: 51 bases, framed from base 1. The germline V gene gives CDR1 as SGDLS and CDR2 as YYNGEE. The germline V and J ends show losses of 4 bases and 10 bases respectively, and no gene match explains 12 bases of the junction. These data originate in a study of PD-L1 blockade in urothelial cancer (TCRdb year 2017). In terms of the full investigation: Therapy was started around 2014 for all patients, and atezolizumab 1,200 mg was administered intravenously every 3 weeks. About 90% of the 29 patients were males with bladder-origin urothelial cancer, and about 65% of the roughly 30 reported a prior smoking history. Patients had an ECOG performance status of 0 or 1 and had received between 0 and 3 prior chemotherapy regimens. Blood samples were analyzed 3 weeks after the start of treatment (second dose) and 6 weeks after the start of treatment. Blood samples gave median yields of approximately 130,000 T cells and 82,636 unique TCRs, along with a median clonality of about 0.084. Somatic, immune and clinical correlates of response to PD-L1 blockade with atezolizumab in urothelial cancer were the focus of an exploratory multi-omic analysis. TCR sequencing covered pretreatment tumor samples and matched, serially collected peripheral blood taken before and after atezolizumab treatment. Durable clinical benefit meant progression-free survival longer than 6 months, and TCR features were also tested against progression-free and overall survival. In the same patients who had TCR sequencing, pretreatment tumors also underwent whole exome sequencing and RNA sequencing. Durable clinical benefit was achieved by nine patients but not by the remaining 20. Pretreatment blood TCR-seq was available for around 29 patients, at least one posttreatment blood collection was obtained for some 25 patients, and tumor TCR-seq was available for some 25 patients.

Overall study results and their limits: Improved progression-free and overall survival was found to be associated with pretreatment peripheral blood TCR clonality below the median. Because of the small sample size (n ≈ 29) and the many exploratory analyses performed, the results are intended to be regarded as hypothesis-generating. At 3 weeks after the start of treatment, tumor-associated TCR clones in peripheral blood had expanded more in patients with durable benefit (n ≈ 20, p = 0.022).

Recombination joined TRBV9 with TRBJ2-1, with 15 junctional bases fitting TRBD2. Material: PBMCs, obtained around atezolizumab (anti-PD-L1) treatment. This receptor was obtained from a man aged 65 to 79 with urothelial cancer. The DNA is TGTGCCAGCAGCTCAAGGGGGACTAGCGGGAGGCCAGAAGAGCAGTTCTTC. This encodes CASSSRGTSGRPEEQFF.